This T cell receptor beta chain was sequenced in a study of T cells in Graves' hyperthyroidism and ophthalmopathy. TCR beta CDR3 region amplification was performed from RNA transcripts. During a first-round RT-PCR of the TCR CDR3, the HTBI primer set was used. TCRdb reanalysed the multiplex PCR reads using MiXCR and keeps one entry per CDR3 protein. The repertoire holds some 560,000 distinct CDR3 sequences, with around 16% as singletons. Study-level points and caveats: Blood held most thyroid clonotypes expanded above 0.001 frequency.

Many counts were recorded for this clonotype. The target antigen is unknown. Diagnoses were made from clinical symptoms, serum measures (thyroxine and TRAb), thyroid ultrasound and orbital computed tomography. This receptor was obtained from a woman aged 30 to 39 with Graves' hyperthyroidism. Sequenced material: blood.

The CDR3 is CASSETGPTEAFF. The CDR3 DNA reads as TGTGCCAGCAGTGAGACAGGGCCGACTGAAGCTTTCTTT. The J gene is TRBJ1-1, the V gene TRBV27, with 7 bases fitting TRBD1. From germline, CDR1 is MNHEY and CDR2 SMNVEV (reference sequence). The CDR3 is made up of 13 amino acids. With 5 bases clipped from V and 5 bases from J, the junction kept 5 bases outside the gene matches.